A selection of T cell receptor beta chains follows, all from one sample in a study of blood T cell repertoires in COVID-19. TCRdb keeps only in-frame clones here, not all; method: immunoSEQ multiplex PCR. This table has under 170,000 clones, roughly 90% appearing once. Sequenced material: peripheral blood. The source is a woman aged 60-75 years with active or convalescent COVID-19. Both conserved end residues are part of each CDR3.

j_call v_call cdr3_aa
TRBJ2-1 TRBV19 CASSLWGGSGEQFF
TRBJ1-2 TRBV7-9 CASSPGQNYGYTF
TRBJ2-5 TRBV9 CASSPGLAGVGETQYF
TRBJ1-1 TRBV5-1 CASSLGPPGTEAFF
TRBJ1-5 TRBV5-5 CASSQAQGATQPQHF
TRBJ2-7 TRBV6-5 CASVPGDRDEQYF
TRBJ1-2 TRBV7-2 CASSFDGGANYGYTF
TRBJ1-4 TRBV28 CASSLAATNEKLFF
TRBJ2-3 TRBV24-1 CATSDPGEATDTQYF
TRBJ1-4 TRBV5-1 CASSLTGVTNEKLFF
TRBJ1-3 TRBV10-3 CAISLDRGLSGNTIYF
TRBJ1-5 TRBV5-1 CASSPLTGSIYNQPQHF
TRBJ1-2 TRBV12-3/TRBV12-4 CASIPGQGAGYTF
TRBJ2-6 TRBV4-3 CASSHTRVSGANVLTF
TRBJ2-3 TRBV7-9 CASSSPILAGLTDTQYF
TRBJ2-1 TRBV25-1 CASSDGGSNEQFF
TRBJ2-2 TRBV9 CASSVGGGATGELFF
TRBJ2-4 TRBV14 CASSQGQGWAKNIQYF
TRBJ2-2 TRBV3-1/TRBV3-2 CASSETGNTGELFF
TRBJ2-7 TRBV4-3 CASSQEAGGLYEQYF
TRBJ1-6 TRBV7-9 CASSSIQGMRNSPLHF
TRBJ1-1 TRBV12-3/TRBV12-4 CASSLGTGTEAFF
TRBJ1-1 TRBV7-3 CASSAGQWAEAFF
TRBJ1-3 TRBV19 CASTPTLLRSGNTIYF
TRBJ1-1 TRBV6-5 CASRQDSNTEAFF
TRBJ1-5 TRBV7-8 CASSLAPGGGNQPQHF
TRBJ1-2 TRBV10-1 CASRRVSYRDYYGYTF
TRBJ1-1 TRBV6-5 CASSLEGGTEAFF
TRBJ2-5 TRBV6-1 CASSEGQGAVETQYF
TRBJ1-2 TRBV7-9 CASSPRDSPAYGYTF
TRBJ1-3 TRBV18 CASSPRTGAGNTIYF
TRBJ1-3 TRBV18 CASSLSELLSGNTIYF
TRBJ1-5 TRBV12-3/TRBV12-4 CASSLTDNQPQHF
TRBJ2-2 TRBV4-3 CASSQESDYTGELFF
TRBJ1-6 TRBV25-1 CASRTGARNSPLHF
TRBJ2-7 TRBV6-5 CASSPYPGQGYEQYF
TRBJ2-3 TRBV7-2 CASSPFVGGVTDTQYF
TRBJ2-7 TRBV15 CATSRDGPSSEQYF
TRBJ1-2 TRBV6-6 CASSYRSANYGYTF
TRBJ1-1 TRBV5-1 CASSPQGITEAFF
TRBJ2-7 TRBV6-5 CASSYGSGAYEQYF
TRBJ1-2 TRBV2 CASNRQPPTNYGYTF
TRBJ1-2 TRBV20-1 CSASPSYGYTF
TRBJ2-5 TRBV2 CPRRAPSGGGRETQYF
TRBJ1-2 TRBV30 CAWRGTGEFDGYTF
TRBJ1-2 TRBV3-1/TRBV3-2 CASSYLQGGGGYTF
TRBJ2-3 TRBV4-3 CASSQDSGGTTDTQYF
TRBJ1-2 TRBV11-2 CASSSGQNYGYTF
TRBJ2-6 TRBV5-1 CASSPQGAGANVLTF
TRBJ1-6 TRBV2 CASRAGTGYNSPLHF
TRBJ2-2 TRBV10-2 CASSAREDTGELFF
TRBJ1-1 TRBV19 CASSPQGPPGEAFF
TRBJ2-1 TRBV30 CAWSLAGGWYEQFF
TRBJ2-7 TRBV5-6 CASSYGTVSYEQYF
TRBJ2-7 TRBV11-2 CASSLVRGAAYEQYF
TRBJ2-3 TRBV24-1 CATSDPGRYTDTQYF
TRBJ1-2 TRBV12-3/TRBV12-4 CASSGQGRSGYTF
TRBJ1-1 TRBV6-6 CASSKTGENTEAFF
TRBJ1-1 TRBV14 CASSRRGQGSFSAFF
TRBJ1-1 TRBV7-9 CASSLTGGAYTEAFF